This TCR beta chain was sequenced during a study of blood T cell repertoires in COVID-19. For the study at large: Spain, Italy and the United States supplied samples that represented acute and convalescent COVID-19. The cDNA or gDNA used as material had been derived from T cells, B-cell-depleted T cells, or PBMCs.

Per germline, CDR1 ENHRY and CDR2 SYGVKD. The CDR3 runs to 12 residues. Trimming cost V 7 bases and J 7 bases, with 11 bases left between them. Sequencing was performed with immunoSEQ multiplex PCR; in TCRdb, only in-frame clones are kept and a portion is missing. The sample holds around 150,000 clones, around four fifths seen once. This clone was picked up a small number of times. The specimen was peripheral blood. The receptor's source is a man in his 70s with acute or convalescent COVID-19. The chain couples TRBV10-3 to TRBJ1-5; a weak D match, TRBD1 (5 bases). In DNA, the CDR3 is TGTGCCATCAAAGGGGAGGGACAGCCCCAGCATTTT. This encodes CAIKGEGQPQHF.